This T cell receptor (beta chain) comes out of a study of T cells expressing NK-cell markers. The overall study: It was sorted CD3+CD56+NKG2C+, CD3+CD56+NKG2C- and CD3+CD56-NKG2C+ T cells that supplied the TCR beta repertoires. Study-level results: Once again these clonotypes came out on top in the CD3+CD56-NKG2C+ fraction of several donors.

Per the germline V gene, CDR1 is LGHNT and CDR2 is FRNRAP. CDR3 length: 13 amino acids. Remarks on this clonotype: Its antigen is currently unknown.

Template switching by 5'RACE with UMIs generated the TCR beta cDNA. TCRdb reprocessed the 5' RACE reads and stores each CDR3 protein as one record, lacking DNA. This sample contains 300,000 to 450,000 distinct CDR3 sequences. This chain joins TRBV12-5 and TRBJ2-5. This receptor was taken from a man aged 18-69 years in good health. Sequencing was carried out using blood T cells: a sorted CD56 or NKG2C T cell subset, CD4+ or CD8+ T cells, or bulk PBMC T cells (not recorded which). CDR3 loop: CASGLPSPGTQYF.